The source of this T cell receptor beta chain is a study of beta chain features in type 1 diabetes. For the study at large: The study examined 90 million to 130 million sorted cells across all samples. Findings and caveats of the study: A pattern of fewer insertions and more deletions at VDJ junctions was seen in type 1 diabetes patients. With patients and controls alike, PCR might favor shorter templates to an equal degree. Type 1 diabetes patients showed a moderate but significant shortening of TCRB CDR3s in all four CD4+ subsets.

This CDR3 comprises 15 residues. Germline V gives CDR1 MNHEY, CDR2 SVGAGI. V lost 5 bases and J lost 11, with 25 bases in between. The authors took one heparinised blood draw, averaging approximately 110 mL, from each donor. This clone was detected only a few times. Its antigen is not known. Every isolated RNA sample was fully reverse transcribed, so sequencing captured expressed TCRB transcripts. The assay was immunoSEQ multiplex PCR, and TCRdb's table has in-frame clones only and misses some. This table has about 180,000 clones, approximately 7.8% appearing once. This rearrangement joins TRBV6-5 to TRBJ2-7; D perhaps matches TRBD1 (5 bases). This TCR derives from a woman aged 35 to 49 with type 1 diabetes. The sequencing input was central memory CD4+ T cells from blood. CDR3 bases: TGTGCCAGCAGTCCGGCCCACACAGGCGCGACGTTAAAGTACTTC. Amino acid sequence: CASSPAHTGATLKYF.